One sample yielded the 20 T cell receptor beta chains listed below, sequenced in a study of T cell repertoires in cytomegalovirus infection. TCRdb processed the reads anew with MiXCR; each CDR3 protein has one entry. Found here are 300,000 to 400,000 distinct CDR3 sequences, almost 30% of them singletons; the top ten hold 20%. Which antigens these TCRs recognize remains unknown. Specimen: cultured PBMCs, collected from culture after CMV antigen stimulation. All receptors derive from a human donor in good health (CMV status not recorded). Some clones in this sample may be carry-over from other donors' samples.

This clonotype was observed at least ten times. This chain joins TRBV6-1 and TRBJ2-1; 16 nucleotides align to TRBD2. The CDR3 contains 19 residues. Germline V gene data show CDR1 as MNHNS and CDR2 as SASEGT. V gave up 7 bases and J gave up 6 bases; unmatched junction bases: 15. The CDR3 nucleotides are TGTGCCAGCATCGTCCGGAGGGGACTAGCGGGAGGGCCAGGCAATGAGCAGTTCTTC. It yields the protein CASIVRRGLAGGPGNEQFF.

This clonotype occurred a few times. The CDR3 loop reads CATGNGQGARVNTEAFF. In DNA, the CDR3 is TGTGCCACCGGAAATGGACAGGGGGCGCGGGTGAACACTGAAGCTTTCTTT. The chain couples TRBV6-1 to TRBJ1-1; 11 nucleotides match TRBD1. This CDR3 is 17 amino acids long. From germline, CDR1 is MNHNS and CDR2 SASEGT. V lost 10 bases and J lost 0; bases outside the gene matches: 13.

In its sample, this clonotype was seen a few times. The genes are TRBV29-1 and TRBJ2-7; TRBD1 matches 9 bases. V lost 7 bases and J lost 3; bases outside the gene matches: 19. Germline V gene lookup returns CDR1 SQVTM and CDR2 ANQGSEA. This CDR3 is built from 17 residues. The CDR3 DNA is TGCAGCGCTCGAGAACCCGGGACAGGGATATCGGACTACGAGCAGTACTTC. This codes for CSAREPGTGISDYEQYF.

Only a few counts were recorded for this clonotype. The rearrangement uses TRBV6-1 and TRBJ1-1, with D hard to call. Per the germline V gene, CDR1 is MNHNS and CDR2 is SASEGT. The CDR3 is 14 residues long. Trimming took 4 bases from V and 0 from J, leaving 9 bases between them. The CDR3: CASSVRALNTEAFF. For the CDR3, the DNA is TGTGCCAGCAGTGTAAGGGCCTTGAACACTGAAGCTTTCTTT.

This clonotype was found a few times. The chain carries TRBV25-1 and TRBJ1-1; 8 bases match TRBD1. From germline, CDR1 is MGHDK and CDR2 SYGVNS. The CDR3 length is 13 residues. J lost 5 bases, V lost 4 bases, and 3 bases had no gene match. This CDR3 is CASSATGETEAFF. Here the CDR3 DNA reads TGTGCCAGCAGTGCGACAGGGGAGACTGAAGCTTTCTTT.

The sample holds a few counts of this clonotype. The chain carries TRBV6-2 or TRBV6-3 and TRBJ1-1, with D unclear. The CDR3 loop spans 15 amino acids. Germline lookup yields CDR1 MNHEY and CDR2 SVGEGT. The ends were cut back, 5 bases at V and 1 base at J, with 14 bases in the middle. The CDR3 reads CASSRFTQRNTEAFF. In DNA, the CDR3 is TGTGCCAGCAGTCGATTCACACAACGGAACACTGAAGCTTTCTTT.

This chain uses TRBV7-3 with TRBJ1-1, with a tentative D call TRBD1 (6 bases). This CDR3 spans 16 amino acids. The V end was cut by 5 bases, the J end by 1 base, with 17 bases between. Germline V gene data show CDR1 as SGHTA and CDR2 as FQGTGA. The CDR3 is CASSIIGGPKNTEAFF. The CDR3 DNA is TGTGCCAGCAGCATAATCGGGGGCCCGAAGAACACTGAAGCTTTCTTT.

This clonotype showed up many times. The chain recombines TRBV7-9 with TRBJ1-6; tentative D call: TRBD1 (5 bases). This CDR3 contains 16 residues. Germline CDR1 SEHNR, CDR2 FQNEAQ (reference sequence). The V end was cut by 5 bases, the J end by 5 bases, with 16 bases between. This chain's CDR3 is CASSLNRQSDNSPLHF. CDR3 nucleotides: TGTGCCAGCAGCCTCAATCGACAGAGCGATAATTCACCCCTCCACTTT.

This clonotype was picked up a small number of times. The V gene is TRBV18, the J gene TRBJ2-7; 9 bases agree with TRBD2. Trimming at V came to 6 bases and at J to 4 bases, leaving 10 bases not matched to a gene. CDR1 and CDR2 (germline): KGHSH, LQKENI. The CDR3 totals 15 residues. In DNA, the CDR3 is TGTGCCAGCTCCAGCGGGGGGCTCGCTAAATACGAGCAGTACTTC. Protein product: CASSSGGLAKYEQYF. Combining the CDR3 with reference TRBV18 and TRBJ2-7 gives the whole variable domain NAGVMQNPRHLVRRRGQEARLRCSPMKGHSHVYWYRQLPEEGLKFMVYLQKENIIDESGMPKERFSAEFPKEGPSILRIQQVVRGDSAAYFCASSSGGLAKYEQYFGPGTRLTVT.

The table lists this clonotype with a few counts. CDR3 coding DNA: TGTGCCAGCAGTTTAGCGTCAGGCCCCACTGAAGCTTTCTTT. Its translation is CASSLASGPTEAFF. V is TRBV12-3 or TRBV12-4 and J is TRBJ1-1; unclear D gene. The CDR3 consists of 14 residues. Trimming shortened V by 0 bases and J by 4 bases, and 9 bases separated the two germline ends.

The V gene is TRBV7-9, the J gene TRBJ1-2; 9 nucleotides match TRBD1. There are 13 residues in the CDR3. Germline V lookup: CDR1 SEHNR, CDR2 FQNEAQ (reference sequence). Trimming took 6 bases from V and 8 from J; bases not matched to a gene: 7. This CDR3 is CASRGQGPGGYTF. The CDR3 DNA reads TGTGCCAGCAGGGGACAGGGTCCGGGAGGCTACACCTTC.

This chain uses TRBV27 with TRBJ2-7; a weak D match, TRBD1 (6 bases). Looked up from germline, CDR1 is MNHEY and CDR2 is SMNVEV (reference sequence). Trimming cost V 3 bases and J 2 bases, with 11 bases left between them. This CDR3 has 14 amino acids. The CDR3 reads CASSFQGRTYEQYF. The CDR3 DNA follows: TGTGCCAGCAGTTTTCAGGGGCGAACCTACGAGCAGTACTTC.

The J gene is TRBJ1-5, the V gene TRBV10-3; TRBD1 aligns across 8 bases. Looked up from germline, CDR1 is ENHRY and CDR2 is SYGVKD. The V segment lost 3 bases and the J segment 7 bases; nucleotides outside the gene matches: 2. This CDR3 is 13 amino acids long. The CDR3 region has the DNA TGTGCCATCAGTGAACAGGGGGAGCAGCCCCAGCATTTT. This encodes CAISEQGEQPQHF.

This clonotype came up many times. V gene TRBV7-9 combines with J gene TRBJ2-1, with 7 bases identical to TRBD1. Germline V gene data show CDR1 as SEHNR and CDR2 as FQNEAQ (reference sequence). CDR3 length: 18 amino acids. Trimming took 5 bases from V and 7 from J; bases not matched to a gene: 20. The CDR3 coding sequence is TGTGCCAGCAGCCCCATGTCAGGGGGATACTCTCTCCAGAATGAGCAGTTCTTC. It specifies CASSPMSGGYSLQNEQFF.

The genes are TRBV4-2 and TRBJ2-7; 7 bases match TRBD1. This CDR3 is 15 amino acids long. The germline CDR1 and CDR2 sequences are LGHNA and YNFKEQ. V was clipped by 1 base and J by 9 bases; unmatched bases: 12. The CDR3 nucleotides are TGTGCCAGCAGCCAAGGTCGAGGACAGGCGTTGGGGCAGTACTTC. This sequence encodes CASSQGRGQALGQYF.

In its sample, this clonotype was seen a few times. The genes are TRBV12-3 or TRBV12-4 and TRBJ1-2; 8 positions match TRBD1. The CDR3 has 16 residues. Trimming removed 2 bases from V and 0 bases from J; junction bases left unmatched: 5. The CDR3 sequence is CASSLWDRPTNYGYTF. DNA for the CDR3: TGTGCCAGCAGTTTATGGGACAGGCCAACTAACTATGGCTACACCTTC.

The chain uses TRBV2 and TRBJ1-4; possibly TRBD1 for D (5 bases). Per germline, CDR1 SNHLY and CDR2 FYNNEI. The V gene lost 8 bases and the J gene lost 5 bases, with 30 bases spanning the gap. There are 19 residues in the CDR3. The CDR3 sequence: CASDDDMEYLGRENEKLFF. CDR3 DNA sequence: TGTGCCAGCGATGACGATATGGAATATTTGGGGCGGGAGAATGAAAAACTGTTTTTT.

V usage is TRBV19 and J usage is TRBJ2-3; no reliable D call. The CDR3 is 14 amino acids. V gave up 1 base and J gave up 0 bases, with 5 bases separating them. CDR1 LNHDA and CDR2 SQIVND come from the germline V gene (reference sequence). The CDR3 region has the DNA TGTGCCAGTAGTATAGGGATCAGCACAGATACGCAGTATTTT. As protein: CASSIGISTDTQYF.

This clonotype showed up just a few times. The V gene is TRBV4-2, the J gene TRBJ2-7; 7 bases are a match to TRBD2. CDR3 length equals 16 residues. Losses at the gene ends were 0 bases for V and 2 bases for J; bases not matched to a gene: 7. CDR1 is LGHNA and CDR2 is YNFKEQ in the germline V gene. The CDR3 sequence: CASSQDLPSGTYEQYF. For the CDR3, the DNA is TGTGCCAGCAGCCAAGATCTACCTAGCGGAACCTACGAGCAGTACTTC.

In the case of this clonotype: Mismatch with germline at one junction end may stem from a read error. The V and J genes are TRBV5-1 and TRBJ2-2; 11 bases line up with TRBD1. The length of the CDR3 is 17 residues. The germline CDR1 and CDR2 sequences are SGHRS and YFSETQ. This CDR3 is CAGSWPGTGGNTGELFF. The CDR3, as DNA: TGCGCCGGCAGCTGGCCCGGGACAGGGGGGAACACCGGGGAGCTGTTTTTT.